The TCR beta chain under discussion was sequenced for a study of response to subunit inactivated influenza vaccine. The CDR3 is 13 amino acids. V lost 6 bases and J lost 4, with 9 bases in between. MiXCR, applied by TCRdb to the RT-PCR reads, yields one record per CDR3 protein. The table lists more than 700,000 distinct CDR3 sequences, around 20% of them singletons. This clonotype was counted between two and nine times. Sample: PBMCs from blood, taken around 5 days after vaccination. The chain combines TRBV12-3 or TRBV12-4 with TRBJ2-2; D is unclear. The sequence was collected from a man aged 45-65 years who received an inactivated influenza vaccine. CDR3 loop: CASRGRPTGELFF. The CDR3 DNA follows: TGTGCCAGCAGGGGAAGACCCACCGGGGAGCTGTTTTTT.